This TCR beta chain was identified in a study of cytomegalovirus exposure and HLA in healthy donors. Study-wide background: Earlier, 110 million or so unique TCR beta sequences were recovered from approximately 200 million T cells by an analysis. Study observations and caveats: TRBV6-2, TRBV6-3 and other indistinguishable V segments were excluded. A later analysis reportedly identified an Asian-associated ancestry cluster as carrying fewer N-insertions than the approximately 710-donor mean.

V shed 5 bases and J shed 0 bases, with 5 bases lying between them. CDR3 length: 13 residues. The germline CDR1 and CDR2 sequences are MGHDK and SYGVNS. PCR involved 60 Vbeta and 13 Jbeta primers. Source study methods: Later, some 75 million unique TCR beta chains were counted in an analysis, and approximately 10 million of them were shared. TCRdb keeps only in-frame clones here, not all; method: immunoSEQ multiplex PCR. That table gives V, J and clone size, and the DNA gave D and trimming. The sample records some 200,000 clones, over 75% being singletons. About this clone: Its antigen is currently unknown.

Sequenced: PBMCs. The sequence was collected from a man between 40 and 49 years old in good health and CMV-seropositive. This chain links TRBV25-1 with TRBJ1-5; D gene uncertain. DNA of the CDR3: TGTGCCAGCAGTCCTAATAGCAATCAGCCCCAGCATTTT. It is translated as CASSPNSNQPQHF.